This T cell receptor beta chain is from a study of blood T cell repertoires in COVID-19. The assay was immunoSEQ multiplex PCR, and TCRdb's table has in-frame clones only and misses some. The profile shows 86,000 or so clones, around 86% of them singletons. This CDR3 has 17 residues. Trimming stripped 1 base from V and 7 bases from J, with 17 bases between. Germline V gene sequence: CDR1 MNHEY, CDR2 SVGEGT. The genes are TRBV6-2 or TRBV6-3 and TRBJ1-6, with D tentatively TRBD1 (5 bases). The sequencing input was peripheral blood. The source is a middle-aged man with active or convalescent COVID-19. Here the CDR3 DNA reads TGTGCCAGCAGTTACTGGGGCCGGACTATGGGAAATTCACCCCTCCACTTT. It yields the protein CASSYWGRTMGNSPLHF.